This TCR beta chain was retrieved from a study of PD-1 blockade in classical Hodgkin lymphoma. Study-wide context: Patients got intravenous nivolumab 3 mg/kg every 2 weeks.

There was relapse after autologous stem cell transplantation in every patient, and there was variation in brentuximab vedotin exposure. The V and J ends lost 1 base and 5 bases respectively, with 9 bases between them. Looked up from germline, CDR1 is LNHDA and CDR2 is SQIVND (reference sequence). The CDR3 runs 13 residues. Clones were read by immunoSEQ multiplex PCR, and TCRdb kept only the in-frame ones, dropping some. The table includes about 54,000 clones, less than 95% detected once. The chain carries TRBV19 and TRBJ2-7; D is uncertain. This receptor was obtained from a human donor with classical Hodgkin lymphoma. This sample comprised peripheral blood mononuclear cells (PBMCs), obtained before the second cycle of nivolumab. CDR3 sequence (DNA): TGTGCCAGTAGTATAGCCTCCGGAGACGAGCAGTACTTC. It is translated as CASSIASGDEQYF.